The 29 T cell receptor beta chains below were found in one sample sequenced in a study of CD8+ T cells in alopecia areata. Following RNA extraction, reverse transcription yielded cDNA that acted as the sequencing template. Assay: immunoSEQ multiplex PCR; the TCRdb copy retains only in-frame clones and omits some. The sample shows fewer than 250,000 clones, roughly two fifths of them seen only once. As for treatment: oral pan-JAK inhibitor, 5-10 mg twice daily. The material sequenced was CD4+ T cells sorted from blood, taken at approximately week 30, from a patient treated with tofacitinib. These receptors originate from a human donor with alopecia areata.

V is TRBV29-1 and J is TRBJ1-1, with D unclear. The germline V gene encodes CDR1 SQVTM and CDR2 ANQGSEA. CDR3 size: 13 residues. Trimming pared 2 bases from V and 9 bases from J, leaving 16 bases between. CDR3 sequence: CSVEPLEGQKAFF. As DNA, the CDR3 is TGCAGCGTTGAACCACTTGAGGGTCAAAAAGCTTTCTTT.

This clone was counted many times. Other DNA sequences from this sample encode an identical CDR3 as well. The DNA of the CDR3 is TGTGCCAGCAGCCTCCGGAGCTACGAGCAGTACTTC. Protein sequence: CASSLRSYEQYF. This chain connects TRBV13 to TRBJ2-7; D remains ambiguous. The CDR3 contains 12 residues. CDR1 PRHDT and CDR2 FYEKMQ come from the germline V gene (reference sequence). Trimming cost V 5 bases and J 3 bases, with 8 bases left between them.

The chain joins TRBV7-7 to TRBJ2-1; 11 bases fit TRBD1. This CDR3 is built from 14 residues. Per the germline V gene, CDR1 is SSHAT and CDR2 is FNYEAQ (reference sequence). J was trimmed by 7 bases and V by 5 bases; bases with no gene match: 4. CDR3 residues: CASSPGDRGNEQFF. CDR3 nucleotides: TGTGCCAGCAGCCCGGGGGACAGGGGGAATGAGCAGTTCTTC.

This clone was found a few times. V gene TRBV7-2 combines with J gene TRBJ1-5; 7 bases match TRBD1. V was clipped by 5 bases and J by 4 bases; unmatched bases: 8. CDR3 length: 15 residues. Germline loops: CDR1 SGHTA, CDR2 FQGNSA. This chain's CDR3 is CASSAYRGGNQPQHF. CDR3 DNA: TGTGCCAGCAGCGCCTACAGGGGCGGTAATCAGCCCCAGCATTTT.

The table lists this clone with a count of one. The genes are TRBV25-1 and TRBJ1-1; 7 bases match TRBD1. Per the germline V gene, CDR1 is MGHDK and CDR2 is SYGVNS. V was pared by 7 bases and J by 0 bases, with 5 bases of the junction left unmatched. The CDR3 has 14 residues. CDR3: CASKRQGLNTEAFF. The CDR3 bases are TGTGCCAGCAAGAGACAGGGCTTGAACACTGAAGCTTTCTTT.

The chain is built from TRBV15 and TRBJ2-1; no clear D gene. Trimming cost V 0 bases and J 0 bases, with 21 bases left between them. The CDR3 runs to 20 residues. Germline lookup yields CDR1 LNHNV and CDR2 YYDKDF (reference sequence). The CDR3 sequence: CATSREASGSAFSSYNEQFF. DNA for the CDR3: TGTGCCACCAGCAGAGAGGCCTCTGGGTCCGCCTTCAGCTCCTACAATGAGCAGTTCTTC. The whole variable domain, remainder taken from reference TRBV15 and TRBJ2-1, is DAMVIQNPRYQVTQFGKPVTLSCSQTLNHNVMYWYQQKSSQAPKLLFHYYDKDFNNEADTPDNFQSRRPNTSFCFLDIRSPGLGDTAMYLCATSREASGSAFSSYNEQFFGPGTRLTVL.

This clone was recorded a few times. This chain's CDR3 is CASSLRDSSYNEQFF. The CDR3 DNA sequence: TGTGCCAGCAGCTTAAGGGACAGTAGTTACAATGAGCAGTTCTTC. The chain recombines TRBV7-9 with TRBJ2-1; 7 bases are shared with TRBD1. This CDR3 region has 15 residues. The germline V gene encodes CDR1 SEHNR and CDR2 FQNEAQ (reference sequence). The J segment lost 4 bases and the V segment lost 2 bases, leaving 5 bases of the junction unmatched.

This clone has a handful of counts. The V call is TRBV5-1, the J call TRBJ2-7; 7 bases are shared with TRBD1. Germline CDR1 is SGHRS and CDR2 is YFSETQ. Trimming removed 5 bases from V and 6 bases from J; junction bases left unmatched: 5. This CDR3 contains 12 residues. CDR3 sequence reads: CASRTGQLEQYF. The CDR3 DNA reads TGCGCCAGCAGAACGGGACAGCTCGAGCAGTACTTC.

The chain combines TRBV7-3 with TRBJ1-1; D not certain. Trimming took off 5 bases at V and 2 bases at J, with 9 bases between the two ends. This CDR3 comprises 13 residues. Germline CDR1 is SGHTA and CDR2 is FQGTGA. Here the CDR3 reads CASSQEFNTEAFF. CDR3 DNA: TGTGCCAGCAGCCAGGAATTTAACACTGAAGCTTTCTTT.

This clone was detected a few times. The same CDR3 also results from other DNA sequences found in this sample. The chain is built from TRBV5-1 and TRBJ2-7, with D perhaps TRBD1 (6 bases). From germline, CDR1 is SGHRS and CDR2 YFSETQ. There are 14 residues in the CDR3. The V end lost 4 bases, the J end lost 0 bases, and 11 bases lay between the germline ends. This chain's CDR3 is CASSPDSSSYEQYF. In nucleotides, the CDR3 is TGCGCCAGCAGCCCGGACAGTAGCTCCTACGAGCAGTACTTC.

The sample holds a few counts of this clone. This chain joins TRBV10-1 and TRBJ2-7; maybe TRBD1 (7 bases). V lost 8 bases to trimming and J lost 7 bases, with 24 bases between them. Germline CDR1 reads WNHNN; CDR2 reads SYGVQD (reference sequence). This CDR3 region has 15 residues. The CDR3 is CASSPGGLGGGEQYF. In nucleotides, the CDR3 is TGCGCCAGCTCCCCAGGGGGGCTCGGTGGTGGGGAGCAGTACTTC.

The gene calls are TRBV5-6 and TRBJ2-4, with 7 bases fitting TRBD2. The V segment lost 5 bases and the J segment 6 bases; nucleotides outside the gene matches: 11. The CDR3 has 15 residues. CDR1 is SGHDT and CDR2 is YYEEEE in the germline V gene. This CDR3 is CASSAIPGGRNIQYF. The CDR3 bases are TGTGCCAGCAGTGCTATTCCCGGGGGGAGAAACATTCAGTACTTC.

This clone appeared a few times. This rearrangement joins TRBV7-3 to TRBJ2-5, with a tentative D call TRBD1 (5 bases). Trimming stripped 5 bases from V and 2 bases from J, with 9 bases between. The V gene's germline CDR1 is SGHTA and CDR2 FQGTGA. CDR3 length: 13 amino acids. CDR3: CASSPGPQETQYF. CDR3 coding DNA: TGTGCCAGCAGCCCAGGGCCTCAAGAGACCCAGTACTTC.

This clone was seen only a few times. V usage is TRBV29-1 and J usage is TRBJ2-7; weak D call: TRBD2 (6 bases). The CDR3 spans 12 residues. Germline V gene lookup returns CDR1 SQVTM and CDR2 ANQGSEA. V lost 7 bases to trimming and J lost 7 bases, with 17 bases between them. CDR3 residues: CSGGLEGREQYF. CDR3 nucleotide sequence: TGCAGCGGGGGCTTGGAGGGACGGGAGCAGTACTTC.

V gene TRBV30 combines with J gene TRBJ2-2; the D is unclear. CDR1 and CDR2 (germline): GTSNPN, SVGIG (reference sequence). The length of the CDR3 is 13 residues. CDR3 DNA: TGTGCAAGACTCAACCCAAACACCGGGGAGCTGTTTTTT. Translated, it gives CARLNPNTGELFF.

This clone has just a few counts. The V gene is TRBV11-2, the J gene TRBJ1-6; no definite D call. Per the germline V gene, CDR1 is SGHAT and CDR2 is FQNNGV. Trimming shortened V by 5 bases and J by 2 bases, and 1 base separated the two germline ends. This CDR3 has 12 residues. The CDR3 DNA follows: TGTGCCAGCAGCCCCTATAATTCACCCCTCCACTTT. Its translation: CASSPYNSPLHF. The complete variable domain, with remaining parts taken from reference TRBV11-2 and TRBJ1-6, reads EAGVAQSPRYKIIEKRQSVAFWCNPISGHATLYWYQQILGQGPKLLIQFQNNGVVDDSQLPKDRFSAERLKGVDSTLKIQPAKLEDSAVYLCASSPYNSPLHFGNGTRLTVT.

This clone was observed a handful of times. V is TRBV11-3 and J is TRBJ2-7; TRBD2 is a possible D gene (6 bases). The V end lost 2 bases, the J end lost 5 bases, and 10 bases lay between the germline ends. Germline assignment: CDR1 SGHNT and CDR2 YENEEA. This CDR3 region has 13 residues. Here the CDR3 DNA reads TGTGCCAGCAGCTTAAGGCCGGGGGACGAGCAGTACTTC. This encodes CASSLRPGDEQYF.

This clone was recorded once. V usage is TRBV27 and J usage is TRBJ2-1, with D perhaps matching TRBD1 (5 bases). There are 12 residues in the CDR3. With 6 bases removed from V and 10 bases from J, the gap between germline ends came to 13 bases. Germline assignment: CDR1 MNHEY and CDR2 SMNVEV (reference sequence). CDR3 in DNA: TGTGCCAGCAGCCCAGGGTTGGAGGAGCAGTTCTTC. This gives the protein CASSPGLEEQFF.

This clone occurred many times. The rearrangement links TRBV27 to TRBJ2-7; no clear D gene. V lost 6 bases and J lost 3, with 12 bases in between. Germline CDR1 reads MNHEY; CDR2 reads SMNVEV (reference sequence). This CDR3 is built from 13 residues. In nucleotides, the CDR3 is TGTGCCAGCAGCCCTCGGGTTGTCTACGAGCAGTACTTC. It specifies CASSPRVVYEQYF.

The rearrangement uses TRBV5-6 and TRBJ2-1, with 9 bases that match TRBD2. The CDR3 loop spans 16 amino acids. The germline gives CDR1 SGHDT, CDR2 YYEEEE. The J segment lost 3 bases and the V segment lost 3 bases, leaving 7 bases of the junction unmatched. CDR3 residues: CASSSPRLADYNEQFF. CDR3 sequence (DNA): TGTGCCAGCAGCTCCCCCAGACTAGCGGACTACAATGAGCAGTTCTTC.

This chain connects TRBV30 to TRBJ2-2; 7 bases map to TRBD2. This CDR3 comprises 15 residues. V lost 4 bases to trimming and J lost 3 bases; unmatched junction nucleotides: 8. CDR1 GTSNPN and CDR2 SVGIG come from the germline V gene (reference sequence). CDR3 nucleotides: TGTGCCTGGACCACCCGGCTAGCGGACACCGGGGAGCTGTTTTTT. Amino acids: CAWTTRLADTGELFF. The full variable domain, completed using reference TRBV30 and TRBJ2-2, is SQTIHQWPATLVQPVGSPLSLECTVEGTSNPNLYWYRQAAGRGLQLLFYSVGIGQISSEVPQNLSASRPQDRQFILSSKKLLLSDSGFYLCAWTTRLADTGELFFGEGSRLTVL.

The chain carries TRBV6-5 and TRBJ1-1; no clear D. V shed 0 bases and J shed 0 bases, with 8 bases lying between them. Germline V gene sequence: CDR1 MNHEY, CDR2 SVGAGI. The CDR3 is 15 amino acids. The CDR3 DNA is TGTGCCAGCAGTTACTCGCTCGTGATGAACACTGAAGCTTTCTTT. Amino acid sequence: CASSYSLVMNTEAFF.

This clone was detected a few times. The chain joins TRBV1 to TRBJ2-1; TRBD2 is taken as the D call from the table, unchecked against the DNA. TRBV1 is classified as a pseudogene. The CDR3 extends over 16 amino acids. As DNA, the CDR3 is TGCACCAGCAGCCAGGACCGGGACTTGGGTGGCAATGAGCAGTTCTTC. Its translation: CTSSQDRDLGGNEQFF.

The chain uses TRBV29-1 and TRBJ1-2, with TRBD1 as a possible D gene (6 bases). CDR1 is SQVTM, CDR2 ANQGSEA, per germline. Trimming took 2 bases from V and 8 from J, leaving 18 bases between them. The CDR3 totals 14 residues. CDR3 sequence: CSVESTGKGRGYTF. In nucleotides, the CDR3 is TGCAGCGTTGAATCTACAGGGAAGGGTCGGGGCTACACCTTC.

CDR3 nucleotides: TGTGCCTGGAGTGTACCTAGCGGGAGGACCCAAGAGACCCAGTACTTC. It is translated as CAWSVPSGRTQETQYF. The chain combines TRBV30 with TRBJ2-5, with TRBD2 matching over 11 bases. After removal of 0 bases from V and 1 base from J, the junction contained 4 bases not matched to a gene. The germline CDR1 and CDR2 sequences are GTSNPN and SVGIG (reference sequence). The CDR3 covers 16 residues.

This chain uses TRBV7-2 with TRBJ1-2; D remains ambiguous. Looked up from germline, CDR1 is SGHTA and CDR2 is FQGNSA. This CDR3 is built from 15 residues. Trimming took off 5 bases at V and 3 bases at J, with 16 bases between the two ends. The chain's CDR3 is CASSANHQRDYGYTF. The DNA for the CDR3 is TGTGCCAGCAGCGCGAACCATCAAAGGGACTATGGCTACACCTTC.

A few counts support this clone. The DNA for the CDR3 is TGTGCCAGCAGCGAGGGACCGCTGAGCACAGATACGCAGTATTTT. This gives the protein CASSEGPLSTDTQYF. J is TRBJ2-3 and V is TRBV9; tentatively, D is TRBD1 or TRBD2 (5 bases each). The ends were cut back, 3 bases at V and 0 bases at J, with 11 bases in the middle. Germline V gene sequence: CDR1 SGDLS, CDR2 YYNGEE. CDR3 length: 15 residues.

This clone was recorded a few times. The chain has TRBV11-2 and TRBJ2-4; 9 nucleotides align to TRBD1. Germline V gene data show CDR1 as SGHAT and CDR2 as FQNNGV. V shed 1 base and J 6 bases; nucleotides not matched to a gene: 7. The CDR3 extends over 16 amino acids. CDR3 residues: CASSLVPGQGTNIQYF. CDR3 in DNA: TGTGCCAGCAGCTTAGTTCCGGGACAGGGAACAAACATTCAGTACTTC.

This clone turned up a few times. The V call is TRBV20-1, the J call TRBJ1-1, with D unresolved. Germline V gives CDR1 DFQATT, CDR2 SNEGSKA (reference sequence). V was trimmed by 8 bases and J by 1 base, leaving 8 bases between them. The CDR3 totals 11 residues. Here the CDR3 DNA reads TGCAGTTGCTCAGAGAACACTGAAGCTTTCTTT. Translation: CSCSENTEAFF.